The T cell receptor beta chain under discussion was sequenced for a study of beta chain features in type 1 diabetes. A sort by CD45RO/CCR7/CD25/CD127/CD95/CD27 yielded CD4+ naive, central memory, regulatory and stem cell-like memory cells. Purities over 98% were achieved in all sorted populations. This clone appeared a few times. The target antigen is unknown. All of the isolated RNA was reverse transcribed, so expressed TCRB transcripts were sequenced. Libraries were prepared by immunoSEQ multiplex PCR; TCRdb keeps only in-frame clonotypes and omits some of them. The profile shows hundreds of thousands of clones, roughly 14% of them singletons. Study findings and constraints: A cDNA-based sequencing approach could over-represent cells with high TCR expression. When Type 1 diabetes patients were examined, their TCRB CDR3s proved moderately but significantly shorter in all four CD4+ subsets.

The junction had 7 bases not matched to a gene; V was cut back by 3 bases and J by 6 bases. The CDR3 has 15 amino acids. Germline assignment: CDR1 SGHRS and CDR2 YFSETQ. The chain has TRBV5-1 and TRBJ2-3; 10 bases are shared with TRBD2. The sample comprised naive CD4+ T cells from blood. The receptor comes from a man aged 30 to 45 in good health. The chain's CDR3 is CASSSSGRASDTQYF. In DNA, the CDR3 is TGCGCCAGCAGCTCGAGCGGGAGGGCCTCGGATACGCAGTATTTT.